Listed here is a single TCR beta chain. Its antigen remains unidentified. No base quality information exists; no much larger clone differs at one position. Sequences LNHNV (CDR1) and YYDKDF (CDR2) are obtained from the germline V gene (reference sequence). V and J are truncated by 6 bases and 3 bases respectively, leaving an intervening sequence of 9 bases. Including the terminal cysteine and phenylalanine, the CDR3 comprises 13 residues. Only the CDR3 region is kept as DNA, spanning 39 bases read in frame from base 1. Donors were healthy HIV-negative adults with no recently reported acute infections or vaccinations. Only Caucasian adults living in Nashville, Tennessee, USA were represented among the donors. For unsorted samples, 96 million or so PBMCs were counted, and genomic DNA was extracted using the QIAamp DNA Blood Mini kit. After blood collection by leukapheresis, PBMCs were isolated using Ficoll-Histopaque density gradient centrifugation and then cryopreserved in the vapor phase of liquid nitrogen.

The sample belongs to a study of shared clonotypes between healthy human individuals (dated by TCRdb to 2018 to 2020). Broadly, across the study: The cohort comprised a couple of women and a few men aged 18 to 49 years. Blood TCR repertoires of four to six healthy adults were deeply sequenced to estimate repertoire size and the extent of clonotype sharing between individuals. Between about 0.94 and 8.9 billion PBMCs per donor were obtained by leukapheresis. Libraries were prepared and TCR repertoires were sequenced by different laboratories using diverse techniques, in order to increase sequencing depth and limit assay-specific biases.

TCR CDR3 regions were amplified from genomic DNA by multiplex PCR using the deep immunoSEQ assay. Extracted genomic DNA from each cell subset was spread evenly across all wells of several immunoSEQ 96-well plates, with each plate serving as a replicate. Each replicate PCR for unsorted PBMC received roughly 300 ng genomic DNA, equal to tens of thousands of T cell genomes. Unsorted PBMC genomic DNA was sequenced across ten immunoSEQ deep assay plates. The purified libraries were quantified using a Qubit 3.0 fluorometer, sized with a Bioanalyzer 2100, and then quantified again using the KAPA Library Quantification kit. Every immunoSEQ 96-well plate was sequenced on a separate single-read 150-cycle Illumina NextSeq 550 flow cell. On the authors' methods: Because only junctional sequences without quality scores were contained in the immunoSEQ output, filtering matching that applied to full-length reads could not be performed. Sequences were annotated with PyIR, a Python wrapper for IgBLAST v1.9, using IMGT germline references to assign V/J genes and CDR3. Reads were filtered out if the reads had weak V/J assignments (E-value above 1e-6), no CDR3, stop codons, out-of-frame junctions, or ambiguous translated residues. V3J clonotypes were defined by identical inferred V gene, J gene, and CDR3 amino acid sequence. The percentage overlap between two repertoires was calculated by dividing the number of shared unique clonotypes by the size of the smaller repertoire. Three approaches were used to assess repertoire richness: RTK rarefaction, the Chao1 estimator, and Recon v2.1 estimates of unobserved clonotypes. Sourced from immuneACCESS, this table was stored by TCRdb with only in-frame sequences that have V and J called. A share of the clones is absent; for the studies checked, an unresolved V gene accounts for under half, and the remainder has no known explanation. Clone size and the V and J calls come from that table; the DNA yielded D and trimming. Recorded for this sample are about half a million clones; approximately 81% of them occurred a single time. The top ten clones comprise about 12% of the sample.

Summary of the overall study and its limitations: Sampling was restricted to blood, and TCR repertoires in tissue are likely to differ from TCR repertoires in blood. The genetic and exposure-history diversity represented was limited by the small number of donors. Based on pairwise subsampling, the degree of clonotype sharing among donors was expected to be affected by sequencing depth.

The source is a woman in her thirties or forties in good health. Some clones in this sample may be carry-over from other donors' samples. The sequenced sample was PBMCs. The rearranged chain carries TRBV15 and TRBJ1-5, with no confidently assigned D gene. The DNA is as follows: TGTGCCACCAGTAGACTGCTCAATCAGCCCCAGCATTTT. Its product reads: CATSRLLNQPQHF.